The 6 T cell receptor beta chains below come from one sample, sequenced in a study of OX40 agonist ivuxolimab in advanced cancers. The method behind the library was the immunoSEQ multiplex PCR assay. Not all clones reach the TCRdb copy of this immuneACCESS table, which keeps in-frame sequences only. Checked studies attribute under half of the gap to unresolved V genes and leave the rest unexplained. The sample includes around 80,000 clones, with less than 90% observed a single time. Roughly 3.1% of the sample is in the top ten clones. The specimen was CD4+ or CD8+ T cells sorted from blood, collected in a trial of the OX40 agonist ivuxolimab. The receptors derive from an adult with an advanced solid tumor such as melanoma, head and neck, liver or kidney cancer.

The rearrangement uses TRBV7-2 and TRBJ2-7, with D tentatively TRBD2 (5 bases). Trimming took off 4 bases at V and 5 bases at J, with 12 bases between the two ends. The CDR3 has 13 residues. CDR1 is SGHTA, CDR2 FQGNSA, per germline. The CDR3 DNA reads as TGTGCCAGCAGCTCGGCCTCGGGGAACGAGCAGTACTTC. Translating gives CASSSASGNEQYF.

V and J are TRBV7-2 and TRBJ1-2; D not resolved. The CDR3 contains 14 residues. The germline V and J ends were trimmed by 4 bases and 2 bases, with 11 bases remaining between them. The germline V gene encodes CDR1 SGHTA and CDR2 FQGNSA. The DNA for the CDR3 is TGTGCCAGCAGCTCCCCCCGATTGAACTATGGCTACACCTTC. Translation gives CASSSPRLNYGYTF.

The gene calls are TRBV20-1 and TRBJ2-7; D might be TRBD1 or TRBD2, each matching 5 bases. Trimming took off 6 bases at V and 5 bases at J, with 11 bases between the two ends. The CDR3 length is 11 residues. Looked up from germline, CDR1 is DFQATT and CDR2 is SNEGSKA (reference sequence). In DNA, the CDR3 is TGCAGTGCCGGGCTGGGGGACGAGCAGTACTTC. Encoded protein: CSAGLGDEQYF.

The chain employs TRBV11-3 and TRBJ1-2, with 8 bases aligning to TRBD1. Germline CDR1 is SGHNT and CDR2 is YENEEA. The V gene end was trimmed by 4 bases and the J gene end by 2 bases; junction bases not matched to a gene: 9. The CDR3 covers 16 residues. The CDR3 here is CASSSLGQGGNYGYTF. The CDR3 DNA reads TGTGCCAGCAGCTCTCTCGGACAGGGTGGAAACTATGGCTACACCTTC.

In DNA form, the CDR3 reads TGCGCCAGCAGCGGAGGGCGTGGACACAACTACGAGCAGTACTTC. The encoded protein is CASSGGRGHNYEQYF. This chain uses TRBV5-1 with TRBJ2-7, with D possibly TRBD2 on 6 matching bases. The CDR3 totals 15 residues. Germline values: CDR1 SGHRS, CDR2 YFSETQ. Between the trimmed V and J ends, which lost 4 bases and 3 bases, there was a span of 17 bases. Supplemented by reference TRBV5-1 and TRBJ2-7, the full variable domain reads KAGVTQTPRYLIKTRGQQVTLSCSPISGHRSVSWYQQTPGQGLQFLFEYFSETQRNKGNFPGRFSGRQFSNSRSEMNVSTLELGDSALYLCASSGGRGHNYEQYFGPGTRLTVT.

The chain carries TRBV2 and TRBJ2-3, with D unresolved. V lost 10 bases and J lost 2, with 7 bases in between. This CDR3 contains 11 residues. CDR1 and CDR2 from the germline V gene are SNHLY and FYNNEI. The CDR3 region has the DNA TGTGCCACCTCCCCCACAGATACGCAGTATTTT. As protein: CATSPTDTQYF.